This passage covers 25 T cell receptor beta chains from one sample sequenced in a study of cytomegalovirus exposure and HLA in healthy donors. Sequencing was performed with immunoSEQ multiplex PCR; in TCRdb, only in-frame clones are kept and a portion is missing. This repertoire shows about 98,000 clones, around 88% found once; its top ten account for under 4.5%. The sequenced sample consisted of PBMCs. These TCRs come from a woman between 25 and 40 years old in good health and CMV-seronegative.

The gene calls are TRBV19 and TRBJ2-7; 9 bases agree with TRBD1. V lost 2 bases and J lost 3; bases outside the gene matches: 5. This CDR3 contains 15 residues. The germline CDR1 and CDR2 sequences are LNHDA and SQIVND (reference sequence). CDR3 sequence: CASSIRKGQGYEQYF. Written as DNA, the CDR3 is TGTGCCAGTAGTATACGGAAGGGACAGGGCTACGAGCAGTACTTC.

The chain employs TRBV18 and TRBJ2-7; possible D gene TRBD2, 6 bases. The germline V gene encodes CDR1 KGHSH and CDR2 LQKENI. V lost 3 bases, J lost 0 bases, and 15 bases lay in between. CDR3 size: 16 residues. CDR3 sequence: CASSPWPSESSYEQYF. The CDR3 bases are TGTGCCAGCTCACCGTGGCCTAGCGAGAGCTCCTACGAGCAGTACTTC.

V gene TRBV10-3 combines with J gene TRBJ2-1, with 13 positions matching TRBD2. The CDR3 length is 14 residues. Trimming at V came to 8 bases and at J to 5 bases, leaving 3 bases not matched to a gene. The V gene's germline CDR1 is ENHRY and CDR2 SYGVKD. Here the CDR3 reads CAISGLAGNNEQFF. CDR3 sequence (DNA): TGTGCCATCTCGGGACTAGCGGGAAACAATGAGCAGTTCTTC.

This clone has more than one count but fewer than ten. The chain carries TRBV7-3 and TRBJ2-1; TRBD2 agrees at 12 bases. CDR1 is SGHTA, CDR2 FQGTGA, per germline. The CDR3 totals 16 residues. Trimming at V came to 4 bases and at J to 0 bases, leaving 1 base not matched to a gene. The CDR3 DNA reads TGTGCCAGCAGCTGGGGACTAGCGGGCTCCTACAATGAGCAGTTCTTC. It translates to CASSWGLAGSYNEQFF.

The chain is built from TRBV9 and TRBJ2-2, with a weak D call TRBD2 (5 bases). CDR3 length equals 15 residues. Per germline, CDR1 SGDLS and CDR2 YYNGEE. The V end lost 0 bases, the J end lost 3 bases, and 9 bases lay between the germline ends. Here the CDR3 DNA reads TGTGCCAGCAGCGTAGCGGGATCCCACACCGGGGAGCTGTTTTTT. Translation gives CASSVAGSHTGELFF.

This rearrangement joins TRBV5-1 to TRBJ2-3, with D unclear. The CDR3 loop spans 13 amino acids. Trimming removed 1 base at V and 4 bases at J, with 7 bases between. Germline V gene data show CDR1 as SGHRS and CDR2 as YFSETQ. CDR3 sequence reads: CASSLKASDTQYF. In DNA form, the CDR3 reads TGCGCCAGCAGCTTGAAAGCGTCAGATACGCAGTATTTT.

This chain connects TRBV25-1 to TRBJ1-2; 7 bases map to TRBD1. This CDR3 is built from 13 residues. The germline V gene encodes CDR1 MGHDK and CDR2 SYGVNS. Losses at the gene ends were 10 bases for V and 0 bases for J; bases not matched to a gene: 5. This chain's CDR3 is CATRTGANYGYTF. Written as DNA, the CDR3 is TGTGCCACCAGAACAGGGGCTAACTATGGCTACACCTTC.

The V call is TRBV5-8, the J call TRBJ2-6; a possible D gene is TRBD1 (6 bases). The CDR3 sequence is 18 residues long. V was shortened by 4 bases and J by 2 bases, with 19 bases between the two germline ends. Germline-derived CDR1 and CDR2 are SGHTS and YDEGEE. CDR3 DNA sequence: TGTGCCAGCAGCCAAAGTAGGGGGTCCCGGACTGGGGCCAACGTCCTGACTTTC. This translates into CASSQSRGSRTGANVLTF. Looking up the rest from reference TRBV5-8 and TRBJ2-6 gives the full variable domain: EAGVTQSPTHLIKTRGQQATLRCSPISGHTSVYWYQQALGLGLQFLLWYDEGEERNRGNFPPRFSGRQFPNYSSELNVNALELEDSALYLCASSQSRGSRTGANVLTFGAGSRLTVL.

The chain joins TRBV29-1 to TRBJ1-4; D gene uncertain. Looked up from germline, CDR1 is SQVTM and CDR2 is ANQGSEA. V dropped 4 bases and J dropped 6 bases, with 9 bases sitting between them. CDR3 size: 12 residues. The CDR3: CSVALSDEKLFF. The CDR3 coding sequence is TGCAGCGTTGCACTCAGCGATGAAAAACTGTTTTTT.

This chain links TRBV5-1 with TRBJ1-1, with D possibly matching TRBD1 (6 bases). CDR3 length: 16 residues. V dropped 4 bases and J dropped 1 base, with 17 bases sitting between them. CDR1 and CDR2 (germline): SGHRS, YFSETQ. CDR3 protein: CASSPRQGGANTEAFF. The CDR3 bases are TGCGCCAGCAGCCCCCGGCAAGGGGGGGCGAACACTGAAGCTTTCTTT.

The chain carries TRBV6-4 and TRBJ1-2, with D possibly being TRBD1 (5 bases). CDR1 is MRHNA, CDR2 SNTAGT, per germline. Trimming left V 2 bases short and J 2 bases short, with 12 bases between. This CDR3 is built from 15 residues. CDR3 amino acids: CASSDGPTANYGYTF. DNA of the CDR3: TGTGCCAGCAGTGACGGCCCGACAGCAAACTATGGCTACACCTTC.

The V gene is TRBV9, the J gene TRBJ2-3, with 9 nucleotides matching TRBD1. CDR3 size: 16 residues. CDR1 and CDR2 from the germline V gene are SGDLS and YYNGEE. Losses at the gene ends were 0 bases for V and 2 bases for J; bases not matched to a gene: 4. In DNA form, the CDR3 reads TGTGCCAGCAGCGTAGAGGGACAGGGTAACACAGATACGCAGTATTTT. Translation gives CASSVEGQGNTDTQYF.

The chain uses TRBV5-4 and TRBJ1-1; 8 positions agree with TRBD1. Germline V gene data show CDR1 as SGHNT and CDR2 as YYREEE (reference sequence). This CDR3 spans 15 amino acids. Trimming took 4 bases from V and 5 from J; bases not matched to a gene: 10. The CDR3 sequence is CASSMPSTGGTEAFF. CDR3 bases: TGTGCCAGCAGCATGCCATCCACAGGGGGGACTGAAGCTTTCTTT.

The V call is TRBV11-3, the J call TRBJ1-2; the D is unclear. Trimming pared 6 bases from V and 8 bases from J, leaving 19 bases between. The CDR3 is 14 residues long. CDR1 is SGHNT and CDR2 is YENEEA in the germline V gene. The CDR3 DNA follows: TGTGCCAGCAGTCCCGCCGGAGGACCGGCGGGCTACACCTTC. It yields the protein CASSPAGGPAGYTF.

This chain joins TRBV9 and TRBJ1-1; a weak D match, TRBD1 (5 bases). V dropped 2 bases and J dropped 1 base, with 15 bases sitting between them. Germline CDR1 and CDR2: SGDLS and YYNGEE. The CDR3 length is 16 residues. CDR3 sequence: CASSVQTRGENTEAFF. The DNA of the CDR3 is TGTGCCAGCAGCGTTCAGACCCGGGGGGAGAACACTGAAGCTTTCTTT.

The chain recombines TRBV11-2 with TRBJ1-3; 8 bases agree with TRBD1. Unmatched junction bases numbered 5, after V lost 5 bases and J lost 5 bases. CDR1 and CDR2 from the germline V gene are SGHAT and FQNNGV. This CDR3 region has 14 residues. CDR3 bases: TGTGCCAGCAGCAGGACAGGGCTCAGAAACACCATATATTTT. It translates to CASSRTGLRNTIYF.

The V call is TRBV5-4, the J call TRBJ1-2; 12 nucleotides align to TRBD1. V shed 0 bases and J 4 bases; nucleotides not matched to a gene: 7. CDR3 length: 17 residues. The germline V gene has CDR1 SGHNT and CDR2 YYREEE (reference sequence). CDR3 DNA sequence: TGTGCCAGCAGCTTGGGGGGACAGGGGGCGCGGGTCTATGGCTACACCTTC. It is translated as CASSLGGQGARVYGYTF.

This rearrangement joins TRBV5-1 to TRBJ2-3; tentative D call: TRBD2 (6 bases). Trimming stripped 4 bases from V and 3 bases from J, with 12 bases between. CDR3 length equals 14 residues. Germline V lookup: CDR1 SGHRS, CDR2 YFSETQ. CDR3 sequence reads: CASSPVAGTDTQYF. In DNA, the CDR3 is TGCGCCAGCAGCCCCGTGGCGGGAACAGATACGCAGTATTTT. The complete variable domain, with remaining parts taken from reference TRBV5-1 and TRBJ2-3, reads KAGVTQTPRYLIKTRGQQVTLSCSPISGHRSVSWYQQTPGQGLQFLFEYFSETQRNKGNFPGRFSGRQFSNSRSEMNVSTLELGDSALYLCASSPVAGTDTQYFGPGTRLTVL.

The DNA of the CDR3 is TGCGCCAGCAGCTCTGGGGGACACAGCACAGATACGCAGTATTTT. Translated, it gives CASSSGGHSTDTQYF. The rearrangement joins TRBV5-1 to TRBJ2-3; possible D gene TRBD1, 6 bases. The CDR3 totals 15 residues. Trimming took off 3 bases at V and 0 bases at J, with 11 bases between the two ends. Germline V gives CDR1 SGHRS, CDR2 YFSETQ.

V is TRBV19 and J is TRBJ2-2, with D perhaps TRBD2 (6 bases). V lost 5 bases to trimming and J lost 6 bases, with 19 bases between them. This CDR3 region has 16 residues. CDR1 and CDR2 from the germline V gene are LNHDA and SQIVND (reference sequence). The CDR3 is CASSPRGGEISGELFF. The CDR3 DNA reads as TGTGCCAGTAGTCCGCGAGGAGGGGAGATTTCCGGGGAGCTGTTTTTT.

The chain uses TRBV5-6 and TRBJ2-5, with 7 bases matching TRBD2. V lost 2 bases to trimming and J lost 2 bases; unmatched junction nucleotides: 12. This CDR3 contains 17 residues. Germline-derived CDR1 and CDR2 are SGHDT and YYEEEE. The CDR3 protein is CASSFPWEGTRQETQYF. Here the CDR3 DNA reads TGTGCCAGCAGCTTCCCTTGGGAGGGGACCAGGCAAGAGACCCAGTACTTC.

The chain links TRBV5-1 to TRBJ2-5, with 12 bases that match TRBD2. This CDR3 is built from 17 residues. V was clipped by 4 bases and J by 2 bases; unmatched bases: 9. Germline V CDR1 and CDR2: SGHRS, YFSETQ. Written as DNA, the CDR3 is TGCGCCAGCAGCACCGGACTAGCGGGGCCACAACAAGAGACCCAGTACTTC. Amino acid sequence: CASSTGLAGPQQETQYF.

CDR3 in DNA: TGTGCCAGCAGCTTACGATTAGAGGACAGTGGCTACACCTTC. It yields the protein CASSLRLEDSGYTF. This chain links TRBV9 with TRBJ1-2; D is possibly TRBD1 (6 bases). This CDR3 contains 14 residues. Trimming left V 4 bases short and J 7 bases short, with 17 bases between. Germline assignment: CDR1 SGDLS and CDR2 YYNGEE.

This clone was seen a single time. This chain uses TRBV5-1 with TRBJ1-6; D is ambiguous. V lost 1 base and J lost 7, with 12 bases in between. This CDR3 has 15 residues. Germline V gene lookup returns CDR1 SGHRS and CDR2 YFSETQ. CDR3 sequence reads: CASSLLQVHNSPLHF. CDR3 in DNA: TGCGCCAGCAGCTTGCTCCAGGTCCACAATTCACCCCTCCACTTT.

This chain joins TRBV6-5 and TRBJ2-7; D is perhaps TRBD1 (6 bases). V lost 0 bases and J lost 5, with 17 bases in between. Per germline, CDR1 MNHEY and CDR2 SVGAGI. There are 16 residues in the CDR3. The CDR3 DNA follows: TGTGCCAGCAGTTACTCGACAGGCCCCTTGGGCAACGAGCAGTACTTC. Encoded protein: CASSYSTGPLGNEQYF.